This T cell receptor (beta chain) was found in a study of blood T cell repertoires in COVID-19. Overall study context: COVID-19 samples, acute and convalescent, were from the United States, Italy and Spain. PBMCs, B-cell-depleted T cells, or T cells were the source of the cDNA or gDNA that made up the material.

V dropped 4 bases and J dropped 8 bases, with 10 bases sitting between them. This CDR3 contains 12 residues. Looked up from germline, CDR1 is LNHDA and CDR2 is SQIVND (reference sequence). In the authors' workflow: Estimates of nucleated cell counts were drawn from the amplification of reference gene primers. The repertoire was sequenced with immunoSEQ multiplex PCR; TCRdb's copy has only in-frame clones and lacks some. V and J calls plus clone size are reproduced from that table; the DNA served to infer D and trimming. The sample holds around 250,000 clones, about 86% seen once. The chain carries TRBV19 and TRBJ2-3; tentative D call: TRBD1 (6 bases). Sequenced material: peripheral blood. The source of this sequence is a man aged 18 to 29 with active or convalescent COVID-19. CDR3 region: CASSTDSGTQYF. For the CDR3, the DNA is TGTGCCAGTAGTACGGACAGTGGTACGCAGTATTTT.